This T cell receptor (beta chain) was recorded in a study of response to subunit inactivated influenza vaccine (dated by TCRdb to the late 2010s). Study-level background: To follow how T cells responded to a trivalent subunit inactivated influenza vaccine, the researchers relied on deep quantitative profiling of the T cell receptor repertoire. Here is what the overall study found, with its caveats: According to the authors, only a limited number of new T cells may be recruited by each seasonal influenza vaccination.

Libraries were built with RT-PCR. For sequencing, an Illumina HiSeq 2500 was employed. The public reads were quality trimmed at Q25 with fastp and then assembled into clones with MiXCR by TCRdb, keeping productive beta chains. Rows with one shared CDR3 protein collapse into an entry with the most common genes and DNA. Recorded for this sample are about 170,000 distinct CDR3 sequences; approximately 12% of them occurred a single time. The top ten hold about 29% of the sample. There are 14 amino acids in the CDR3, from cysteine to phenylalanine inclusive. The read is trimmed to its CDR3 DNA, 42 bases read in frame from base 1. V is shortened by 1 base, J by 1 base, and the region joining them spans 7 bases. This clonotype was detected ten times or more. Its antigen is not yet known. Per-base quality was not reported, and no clone a single base away is much larger than it. The data were also submitted as part of a second study, on T cells expressing NK-cell markers. The second study also describes: TCR beta cDNA libraries were made by 5'RACE template switching that added a universal primer site and unique molecular identifiers. In sorted CD3+CD56+NKG2C+, CD3+CD56+NKG2C- and CD3+CD56-NKG2C+ T-cell subsets from eight or nine donors, TCR beta-chain repertoires were profiled. Among the eight sequenced donors, only one was HCMV-seronegative, while the other seven were HCMV-seropositive. In several experiments an anti-gammadeltaTCR antibody was added to restrict sorting to alphabetaTCR-expressing T cells. In several donors, the dominant CD3+CD56+NKG2C+ clonotypes ranked among the top 10 CD8+ clonotypes, making up about 1.0-8% of CD8+ T cells. Those dominant clonotypes were again the most abundant among CD3+CD56-NKG2C+ cells in a few donors, at roughly 28.3-60.1%. Whether the expanded NKG2C-expressing T cell clones were specific for HCMV antigens remained unclear. Randomly selected healthy volunteers, three men and five women, were used as the eight sequenced donors. HCMV serostatus was determined by detecting HCMV-specific IgG in serum with a commercial ELISA kit. Peripheral blood mononuclear cells were isolated from blood by Ficoll density gradient centrifugation. Using Miltenyi isolation kits, CD4+ and CD8+ T cells were isolated from PBMC through magnetic immunoseparation. cDNA synthesis was primed from the TCR beta constant segment, followed by two successive PCR amplification steps. Sequencing of the libraries produced 2 x 150 bp reads on Illumina HiSeq 2000/2500, MiSeq or NextSeq. MIGEC handled demultiplexing of the reads and grouping by UMI, while MiTCR was used to assemble and quantify clonotypes. To exclude erroneous sequences, any TCR cDNA sequence not supported by at least two reads was discarded. The tcR package was used for downstream repertoire analysis, and clonotypes were matched across fractions by CDR3 nucleotide sequence plus V segment. Antigen specificity was annotated against VDJdb with VDJmatch, allowing one amino acid substitution in CDR3.

The specimen was CD8+ T cells sorted from PBMCs, collected about 11 days after vaccination. Recombination connected TRBV12-3 or TRBV12-4 to TRBJ2-5, with no confident D gene call. The source is a man aged 50 to 59 who received an inactivated influenza vaccine. Donor details come from another sample of the same person, matched by shared clones. CDR3 reads: CASSLVGVQETQYF. The DNA reads as follows: TGTGCCAGCAGTTTAGTGGGCGTCCAAGAGACCCAGTACTTC.